The 16 T cell receptor beta chains listed next were all sequenced from one sample in a study of Ad26.COV2.S vaccination and SARS-CoV-2 variants (dated by TCRdb to the early 2020s). The receptor library was made with the immunoSEQ multiplex PCR assay. The source is immuneACCESS, and TCRdb retained only in-frame sequences with V and J called. Part of the clones is not carried over; for the studies checked, unresolved V genes explain less than half of this, and the remainder is unexplained. Present in this sample are approximately 450,000 clones, around 90% of which were seen just once. About 12% of the sample is held by the ten biggest clonotypes. This specimen's treatment or condition label, per the study, means: roughly 18 received Ad26.COV2.S at low or high dose, single or two shots; 5 received placebo; per-sample allocation not given. Repertoires of vaccine and placebo recipients were sequenced from samples taken on day 63 after the first injection.

Sequenced material: peripheral blood, taken in a trial of Ad26.COV2.S vaccine versus placebo. Source of these receptors: a person between 18 and 59 years old who received the Ad26.COV2.S COVID-19 vaccine or a placebo.

The chain joins TRBV29-1 to TRBJ2-1, with unresolved D. Germline lookup yields CDR1 SQVTM and CDR2 ANQGSEA. The V end lost 5 bases, the J end lost 9 bases, and 23 bases lay between the germline ends. The CDR3 consists of 15 residues. The CDR3 here is CSVLDLSAIIVEQFF. In nucleotides, the CDR3 is TGCAGCGTTTTAGACCTCAGTGCAATCATCGTTGAGCAGTTCTTC.

The rearrangement joins TRBV13 to TRBJ1-5; TRBD1 matches at 10 bases. Germline V gene sequence: CDR1 PRHDT, CDR2 FYEKMQ (reference sequence). V was clipped by 5 bases and J by 7 bases; unmatched bases: 5. The CDR3 sequence is 14 residues long. The CDR3 protein is CASSRGTGEQPQHF. CDR3 nucleotides: TGTGCCAGCAGCCGCGGGACAGGGGAGCAGCCCCAGCATTTT.

The V and J genes are TRBV7-3 and TRBJ2-7; the match to TRBD1 covers 9 bases. This CDR3 comprises 15 residues. Germline loops: CDR1 SGHTA, CDR2 FQGTGA. The trim removed 2 bases at V and 2 bases at J, leaving 4 bases unmatched. The CDR3 loop reads CASSLGTGMAYEQYF. As DNA, the CDR3 is TGTGCCAGCAGCTTAGGGACAGGGATGGCCTACGAGCAGTACTTC.

The rearrangement uses TRBV5-1 and TRBJ2-1, with a possible D match to TRBD2 (6 bases). Germline V gene lookup returns CDR1 SGHRS and CDR2 YFSETQ. The V gene lost 5 bases and the J gene lost 1 base, with 19 bases spanning the gap. CDR3 size: 17 residues. The CDR3 bases are TGCGCCAGCAGGTTCTTCTTCGGGAGTATGTCCTACAATGAGCAGTTCTTC. As protein: CASRFFFGSMSYNEQFF.

The chain has TRBV7-2 and TRBJ2-1, with TRBD1 identical over 7 bases. The V gene's germline CDR1 is SGHTA and CDR2 FQGNSA. The CDR3 covers 12 residues. V lost 5 bases to trimming and J lost 10 bases; unmatched junction nucleotides: 5. DNA for the CDR3: TGTGCCAGCAGCACAGGGACAGTCGAGCAGTTCTTC. Protein sequence: CASSTGTVEQFF.

The V gene is TRBV27, the J gene TRBJ1-1; D is perhaps TRBD1 (5 bases). Trimming pared 3 bases from V and 1 base from J, leaving 9 bases between. CDR1 is MNHEY, CDR2 SMNVEV, per germline (reference sequence). This CDR3 contains 14 residues. The CDR3 reads CASSFQGGNTEAFF. The CDR3, as DNA: TGTGCCAGCAGTTTTCAGGGAGGGAACACTGAAGCTTTCTTT.

In the case of this clone: This sample includes further DNA sequences coding for the same CDR3. The V gene is TRBV2, the J gene TRBJ1-1, with D possibly matching TRBD1 (5 bases). V shed 4 bases and J shed 1 base, with 7 bases lying between them. The CDR3 spans 13 residues. Germline CDR1 reads SNHLY; CDR2 reads FYNNEI. The CDR3 DNA reads TGTGCCAGCAGTGGGCAGGGGAACACTGAAGCTTTCTTT. Its protein product is CASSGQGNTEAFF.

The chain joins TRBV7-8 to TRBJ2-3; D not resolved. Per the germline V gene, CDR1 is SGHVS and CDR2 is FQNEAQ. The length of the CDR3 is 14 residues. The ends were cut back, 3 bases at V and 2 bases at J, with 9 bases in the middle. Here the CDR3 DNA reads TGTGCCAGCAGCTTTAACCTGGTCACAGATACGCAGTATTTT. Translation gives CASSFNLVTDTQYF. The full variable domain, rest sourced from reference TRBV7-8 and TRBJ2-3, is GAGVSQSPRYKVAKRGQDVALRCDPISGHVSLFWYQQALGQGPEFLTYFQNEAQLDKSGLPSDRFFAERPEGSVSTLKIQRTQQEDSAVYLCASSFNLVTDTQYFGPGTRLTVL.

This clone is a singleton in its sample. The chain links TRBV6-2 or TRBV6-3 to TRBJ2-5; possibly TRBD1 for D (6 bases). The V gene lost 2 bases and the J gene lost 3 bases, with 7 bases spanning the gap. The CDR3 has 13 amino acids. Germline-derived CDR1 and CDR2 are MNHEY and SVGEGT. The CDR3 sequence is CASSYGQKETQYF. CDR3 sequence (DNA): TGTGCCAGCAGTTACGGACAGAAAGAGACCCAGTACTTC.

The rearrangement uses TRBV2 and TRBJ1-4; tentative D call: TRBD1 (5 bases). Germline-derived CDR1 and CDR2 are SNHLY and FYNNEI. The CDR3 spans 13 residues. V lost 4 bases to trimming and J lost 7 bases, with 10 bases between them. The CDR3 DNA reads as TGTGCCAGCAGTGCGGCCAGGGCTGAAAAACTGTTTTTT. It translates to CASSAARAEKLFF.

CDR3 region: CAISRDTSYEQYF. The CDR3 bases are TGTGCCATCAGTCGGGACACCTCCTACGAGCAGTACTTC. This chain links TRBV10-3 with TRBJ2-7; D might be TRBD1 (6 bases). Germline CDR1 is ENHRY and CDR2 is SYGVKD. Trimming pared 5 bases from V and 0 bases from J, leaving 8 bases between. The CDR3 totals 13 residues.

V usage is TRBV10-3 and J usage is TRBJ2-5, with 14 bases matching TRBD2. CDR1 is ENHRY and CDR2 is SYGVKD in the germline V gene. Trimming took 8 bases from V and 2 from J; bases not matched to a gene: 4. This CDR3 is 15 amino acids long. For the CDR3, the DNA is TGTGCCATCGGACTAGCGGGAGGTCGACAAGAGACCCAGTACTTC. Translated, it gives CAIGLAGGRQETQYF.

This clone was picked up a small number of times. The chain has TRBV29-1 and TRBJ2-7, with 7 bases aligning to TRBD1. J gave up 4 bases and V 7 bases, and 13 bases lay outside the gene matches. The germline gives CDR1 SQVTM, CDR2 ANQGSEA. The CDR3 contains 14 residues. DNA of the CDR3: TGCAGCGCCGCCTCCGGGACAGAGCCTTACGAGCAGTACTTC. This translates into CSAASGTEPYEQYF.

V usage is TRBV6-5 and J usage is TRBJ1-5, with unresolved D. The germline V gene encodes CDR1 MNHEY and CDR2 SVGAGI. V lost 0 bases to trimming and J lost 5 bases, with 11 bases between them. CDR3 length: 15 amino acids. The CDR3 here is CASSYSTSRDQPQHF. The CDR3 region has the DNA TGTGCCAGCAGTTACTCGACGAGTAGGGATCAGCCCCAGCATTTT.

This clone has a single count. The chain has TRBV2 and TRBJ2-5; D is ambiguous. Trimming stripped 3 bases from V and 2 bases from J, with 7 bases between. Germline V lookup: CDR1 SNHLY, CDR2 FYNNEI. This CDR3 is built from 13 residues. The CDR3 bases are TGTGCCAGCAGTGACAACAGACAAGAGACCCAGTACTTC. Translating it yields CASSDNRQETQYF.

This clone was seen just once. The chain combines TRBV7-8 with TRBJ2-1; TRBD2 matches at 13 bases. The CDR3 spans 17 residues. J was trimmed by 6 bases and V by 6 bases; bases with no gene match: 11. Germline V gene sequence: CDR1 SGHVS, CDR2 FQNEAQ. The CDR3 nucleotides read TGTGCCAGCAGGGACCGGACTAGCGGGAGTTGGGTCAATGAGCAGTTCTTC. Encoded protein: CASRDRTSGSWVNEQFF.